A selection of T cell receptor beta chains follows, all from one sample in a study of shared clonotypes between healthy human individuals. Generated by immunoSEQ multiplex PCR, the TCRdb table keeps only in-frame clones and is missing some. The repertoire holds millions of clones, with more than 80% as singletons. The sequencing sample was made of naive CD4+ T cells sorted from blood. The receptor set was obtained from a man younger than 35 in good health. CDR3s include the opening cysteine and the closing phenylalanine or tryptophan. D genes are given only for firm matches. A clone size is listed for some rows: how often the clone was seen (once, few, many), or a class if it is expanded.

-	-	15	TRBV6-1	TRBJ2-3	CASSVDRTRTDTQYF	TGTGCCAGCAGTGTCGACAGGACACGCACAGATACGCAGTATTTT
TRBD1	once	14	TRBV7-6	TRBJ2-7	CASSLETGVYEQYF	TGTGCCAGCAGCTTAGAGACAGGGGTCTACGAGCAGTACTTC
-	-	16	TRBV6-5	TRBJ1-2	CASSYGWGQANYGYTF	TGTGCCAGCAGTTACGGATGGGGGCAAGCTAACTATGGCTACACCTTC
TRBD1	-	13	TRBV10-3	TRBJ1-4	CATRTGKNEKLFF	TGTGCCACCCGGACAGGGAAAAATGAAAAACTGTTTTTT
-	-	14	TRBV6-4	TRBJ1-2	CASRETGTSYGYTF	TGTGCCAGCAGAGAAACCGGGACAAGCTATGGCTACACCTTC
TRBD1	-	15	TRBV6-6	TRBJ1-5	CASSFPQGSNQPQHF	TGTGCCAGCAGTTTTCCACAGGGGAGCAATCAGCCCCAGCATTTT
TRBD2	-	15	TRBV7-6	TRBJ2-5	CASSRLAGGMETQYF	TGTGCCAGCAGCCGCCTAGCGGGAGGGATGGAGACCCAGTACTTC
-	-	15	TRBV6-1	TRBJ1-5	CASSMVWGSSQPQHF	TGTGCCAGCAGTATGGTCTGGGGGTCGAGTCAGCCCCAGCATTTT
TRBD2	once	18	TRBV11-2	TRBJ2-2	CASSLWGLGGGTAGELFF	TGTGCCAGCAGCTTATGGGGACTAGGCGGAGGGACGGCCGGGGAGCTGTTTTTT
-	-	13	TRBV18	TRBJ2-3	CASSLPWTDTQYF	TGTGCCAGCTCACTCCCTTGGACAGATACGCAGTATTTT
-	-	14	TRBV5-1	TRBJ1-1	CASSWDGENTEAFF	TGCGCCAGCAGCTGGGACGGGGAAAACACTGAAGCTTTCTTT
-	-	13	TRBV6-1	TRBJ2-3	CASSVRLLDTQYF	TGTGCCAGCAGCGTGAGACTACTAGATACGCAGTATTTT
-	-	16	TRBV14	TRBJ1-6	CASSQVRPTSNSPLHF	TGTGCCAGCAGCCAAGTCCGGCCCACGTCTAATTCACCCCTCCACTTT
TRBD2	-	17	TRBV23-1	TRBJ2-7	CASSYLGDGLADYEQYF	TGCGCCAGCAGCTACTTGGGGGACGGACTAGCGGATTACGAGCAGTACTTC
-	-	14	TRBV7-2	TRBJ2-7	CASSLGQGKYEQYF	TGTGCCAGCAGCTTAGGTCAGGGTAAATACGAGCAGTACTTC
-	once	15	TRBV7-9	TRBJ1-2	CASSLVVSLNYGYTF	TGTGCCAGCAGCTTAGTGGTCAGTTTAAACTATGGCTACACCTTC
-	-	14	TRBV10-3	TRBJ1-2	CAIRRTDDMRGYTF	TGTGCCATCAGAAGAACCGACGATATGCGCGGCTACACCTTC
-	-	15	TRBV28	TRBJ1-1	CASSSSGARNTEAFF	TGTGCCAGCAGTTCCTCAGGGGCCCGGAACACTGAAGCTTTCTTT
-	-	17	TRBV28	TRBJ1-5	CASSSIRDSYSNQPQHF	TGTGCCAGCAGTTCCATCCGAGACAGCTATAGCAATCAGCCCCAGCATTTT
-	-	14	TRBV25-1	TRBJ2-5	CASNSPGLQETQYF	TGTGCCAGCAATTCACCGGGACTGCAAGAGACCCAGTACTTC
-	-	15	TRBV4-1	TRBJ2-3	CASSQDGRSTDTQYF	TGCGCCAGCAGCCAAGATGGCAGATCCACAGATACGCAGTATTTT
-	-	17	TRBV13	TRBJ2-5	CASSLGGGGPSRETQYF	TGTGCCAGCAGCTTAGGAGGCGGGGGCCCCTCCCGGGAGACCCAGTACTTC
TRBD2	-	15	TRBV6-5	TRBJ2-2	CASRLGGKNTGELFF	TGTGCCAGCCGTTTGGGGGGGAAGAACACCGGGGAGCTGTTTTTT
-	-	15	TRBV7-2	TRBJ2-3	CASSLVLIRTDTQYF	TGTGCCAGCAGCTTGGTTCTGATTCGCACAGATACGCAGTATTTT
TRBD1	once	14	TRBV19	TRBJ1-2	CASSILQGAGGYTF	TGTGCCAGTAGTATTCTACAGGGGGCGGGCGGCTACACCTTC
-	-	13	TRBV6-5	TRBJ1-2	CASSYTGTYGYTF	TGTGCCAGCAGTTACACCGGGACTTATGGCTACACCTTC
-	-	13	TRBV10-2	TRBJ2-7	CASSRSGLYEQYF	TGCGCCAGCAGTAGAAGCGGCCTCTACGAGCAGTACTTC
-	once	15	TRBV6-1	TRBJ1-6	CASTSRTEGNSPLHF	TGTGCCAGCACTTCAAGGACCGAAGGGAATTCACCCCTCCACTTT
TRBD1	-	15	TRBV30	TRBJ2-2	CAWSGTGKGTGELFF	TGTGCCTGGAGTGGGACAGGGAAGGGCACCGGGGAGCTGTTTTTT
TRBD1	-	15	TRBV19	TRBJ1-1	CASSLTGGSNTEAFF	TGTGCCAGTAGTCTCACAGGGGGATCGAACACTGAAGCTTTCTTT
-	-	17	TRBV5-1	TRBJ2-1	CASSFPPPGGADNEQFF	TGCGCCAGCAGCTTCCCGCCCCCGGGCGGGGCAGACAATGAGCAGTTCTTC
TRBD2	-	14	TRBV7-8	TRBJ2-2	CAGSGRVNTGELFF	TGTGCCGGAAGCGGGAGGGTTAACACCGGGGAGCTGTTTTTT
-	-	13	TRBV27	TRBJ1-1	CASSVRVGTEAFF	TGTGCCAGCAGTGTCCGGGTGGGCACTGAAGCTTTCTTT
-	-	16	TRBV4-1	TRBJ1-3	CASSQALSFSGNTIYF	TGCGCCAGCAGCCAAGCATTATCGTTCTCTGGAAACACCATATATTTT
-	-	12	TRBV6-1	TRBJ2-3	CASSELGDTQYF	TGTGCCAGCAGTGAACTGGGCGATACGCAGTATTTT
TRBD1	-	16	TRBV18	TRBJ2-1	CASSPPGQGGHNEQFF	TGTGCCAGCTCACCCCCGGGACAGGGAGGCCACAATGAGCAGTTCTTC
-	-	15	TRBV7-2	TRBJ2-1	CASSTEGGSYNEQFF	TGTGCCAGCAGCACCGAAGGGGGCTCCTACAATGAGCAGTTCTTC
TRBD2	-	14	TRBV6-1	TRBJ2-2	CASLAGGNTGELFF	TGTGCCAGCTTAGCGGGAGGAAACACCGGGGAGCTGTTTTTT
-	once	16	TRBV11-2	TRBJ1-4	CASSFAGKAANEKLFF	TGTGCCAGCAGCTTTGCGGGAAAAGCGGCTAATGAAAAACTGTTTTTT
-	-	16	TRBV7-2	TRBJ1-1	CASSLEAGFMNTEAFF	TGTGCCAGCAGCTTAGAGGCAGGCTTCATGAACACTGAAGCTTTCTTT
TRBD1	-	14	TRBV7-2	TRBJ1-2	CASSGTGNNYGYTF	TGTGCCAGCAGCGGGACAGGGAACAACTATGGCTACACCTTC
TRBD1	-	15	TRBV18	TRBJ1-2	CASSPGQGQIYGYTF	TGTGCCAGCTCTCCAGGACAGGGGCAGATCTATGGCTACACCTTC
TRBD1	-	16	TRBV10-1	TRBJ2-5	CASSDGTTGGQETQYF	TGCGCCAGCAGTGACGGTACGACAGGGGGCCAAGAGACCCAGTACTTC
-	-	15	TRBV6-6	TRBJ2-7	CASSYSTPSSYEQYF	TGTGCCAGCAGTTACTCGACCCCGAGCTCCTACGAGCAGTACTTC
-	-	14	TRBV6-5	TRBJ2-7	CASSYPGREFEQYF	TGTGCCAGCAGTTACCCCGGAAGGGAGTTCGAGCAGTACTTC
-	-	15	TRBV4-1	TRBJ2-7	CASSQVGGKSYEQYF	TGCGCCAGCAGCCAAGTAGGAGGGAAGTCCTACGAGCAGTACTTC